Listed below are T cell receptor beta chains from one sample, sequenced in a study of immune cell composition in non-small cell lung cancer. Some clones are missing from TCRdb's copy, which holds only in-frame ones; the method was immunoSEQ multiplex PCR. The table records about 3,200 clones, roughly 82% of them present only once. The specimen sequenced was lung tumor tissue. The origin of the receptors is a human donor with non-small cell lung cancer. Both conserved end residues are part of each CDR3. The order of the fields is J gene, V gene, CDR3 protein.

>TRBJ1-2|TRBV4-3
CASSQDPQGAYGYTF
>TRBJ2-3|TRBV4-3
CASSRIAGVSADTQYF
>TRBJ1-2|TRBV16
CASSQGQGAQGGYTF
>TRBJ2-3|TRBV7-9
CASSLGGTSGTDTQYF
>TRBJ2-4|TRBV30
CAWARAPINRGGAKNIQYF
>TRBJ2-3|TRBV18
CASSYGQGTDTQYF
>TRBJ2-1|TRBV7-9
CASSSPARGGSSYNEQFF
>TRBJ1-1|TRBV5-6
CASSSRPGQFTEAFF
>TRBJ1-1|TRBV5-8
CASSLVQGMNTEAFF
>TRBJ1-1|TRBV9
CASSVDPGQGILPEAFF
>TRBJ2-7|TRBV28
CASRGGDKLSYEQYF
>TRBJ1-2|TRBV5-6
CASSPTPGQRGSYTF
>TRBJ2-6|TRBV7-3
CASSLMGQLGSGANVLTF
>TRBJ1-1|TRBV25-1
CASSTLGGTEAFF
>TRBJ2-7|TRBV4-2
CASSQGGGGLNEQYF
>TRBJ1-2|TRBV4-3
CASSQKDRSNYGYTF
>TRBJ1-1|TRBV5-4
CASSPSGNTEAFF
>TRBJ2-2|TRBV7-9
CASRSTDSGTGWTGELFF
>TRBJ1-4|TRBV6-1
CASSEAARTTNEKLFF
>TRBJ1-1|TRBV6-5
CASKPVQNTEAFF
>TRBJ2-1|TRBV4-2
CASSQDRNTYNEQFF
>TRBJ1-2|TRBV13
CASSLGGTGDGYTF
>TRBJ1-1|TRBV6-6
CASREGGRGRAEAFF
>TRBJ1-5|TRBV6-5
CASSLQGVEPQHF
>TRBJ2-7|TRBV7-6
CASSLTSVGEQYF
>TRBJ1-4|TRBV6-5
CASSPTTGGEKLFF
>TRBJ2-2|TRBV23-1
CASSQSSTGLRGTGELFF
>TRBJ2-1|TRBV9
CASSPALNEQFF
>TRBJ2-7|TRBV7-3
CASSSAGLAGASEQYF
>TRBJ2-3|TRBV5-4
CASSLKSSRGIPDTQYF
>TRBJ2-1|TRBV14
CASSPRTSGYNEQFF
>TRBJ2-1|TRBV6-1
CASSADRVNNEQFF
>TRBJ2-7|TRBV5-1
CASSLAGSYEQYF